This T cell receptor (gamma chain) derives from a study of gamma-delta chains in newborns, infants, children. Study-wide context: Innate gammadelta T cells reportedly expand polyclonally right after birth, driven by microbial exposure, per the title.

This clone has just a few counts. TCRdb re-called clones from the reads using CATT. This table has 650 to 1,000 gamma-chain clones, about 48% appearing once. The germline V gene has CDR1 GITISATS and CDR2 ISYDGTV (reference sequence). The CDR3 length is 11 residues. V shed 2 bases, J shed 7 bases, and the junction held 2 bases outside the gene matches. The chain is built from TRGV9 and TRGJ1 or TRGJ2. The J gene comes from matching the DNA to germline here; TCRdb lacks it. What was sequenced was blood. This receptor was identified in a child who was a newborn, infant or young child, either healthy, febrile or measles-vaccinated (not recorded which). CDR3 in DNA: TGTGCCTTGTGGGAGGAATATAAGAAACTCTTT. It is translated as CALWEEYKKLF.